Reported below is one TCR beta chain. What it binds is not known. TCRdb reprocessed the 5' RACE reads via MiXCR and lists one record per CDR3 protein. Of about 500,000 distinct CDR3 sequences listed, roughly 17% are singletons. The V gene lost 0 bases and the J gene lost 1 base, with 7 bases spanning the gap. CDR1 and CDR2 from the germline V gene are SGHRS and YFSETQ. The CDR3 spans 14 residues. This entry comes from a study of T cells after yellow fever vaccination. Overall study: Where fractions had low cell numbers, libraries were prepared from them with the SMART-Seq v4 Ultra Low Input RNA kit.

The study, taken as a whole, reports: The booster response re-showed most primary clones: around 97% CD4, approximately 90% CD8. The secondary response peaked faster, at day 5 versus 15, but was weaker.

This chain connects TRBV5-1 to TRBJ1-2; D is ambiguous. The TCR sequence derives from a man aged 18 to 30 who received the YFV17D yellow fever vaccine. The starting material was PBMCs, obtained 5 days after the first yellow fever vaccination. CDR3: CASSLEAVNYGYTF. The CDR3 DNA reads TGCGCCAGCAGCTTGGAGGCGGTTAACTATGGCTACACCTTC.